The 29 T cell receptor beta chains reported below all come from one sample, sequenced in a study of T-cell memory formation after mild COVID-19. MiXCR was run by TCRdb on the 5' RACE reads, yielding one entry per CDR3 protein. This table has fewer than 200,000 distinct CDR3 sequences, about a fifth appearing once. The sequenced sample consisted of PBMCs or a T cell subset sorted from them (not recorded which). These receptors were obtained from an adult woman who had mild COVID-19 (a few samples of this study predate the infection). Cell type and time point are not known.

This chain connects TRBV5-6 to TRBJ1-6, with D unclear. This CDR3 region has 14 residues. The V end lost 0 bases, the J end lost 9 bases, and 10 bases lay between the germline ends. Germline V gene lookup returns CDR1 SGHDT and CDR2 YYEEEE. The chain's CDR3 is CASSLVIGSSPLHF. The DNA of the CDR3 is TGTGCCAGCAGCTTGGTAATCGGGAGTTCACCCCTCCACTTT.

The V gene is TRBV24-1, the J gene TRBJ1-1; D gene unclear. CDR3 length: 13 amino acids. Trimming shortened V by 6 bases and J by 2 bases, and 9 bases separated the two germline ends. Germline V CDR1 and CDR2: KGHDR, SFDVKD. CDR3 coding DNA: TGTGCCACCAGTCTGGCCGCCAACACTGAAGCTTTCTTT. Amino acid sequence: CATSLAANTEAFF.

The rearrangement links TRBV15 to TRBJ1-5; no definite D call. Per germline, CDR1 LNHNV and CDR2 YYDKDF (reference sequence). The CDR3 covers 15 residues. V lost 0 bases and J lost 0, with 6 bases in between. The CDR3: CATSRDRFSNQPQHF. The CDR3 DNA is TGTGCCACCAGCAGAGATAGGTTTAGCAATCAGCCCCAGCATTTT.

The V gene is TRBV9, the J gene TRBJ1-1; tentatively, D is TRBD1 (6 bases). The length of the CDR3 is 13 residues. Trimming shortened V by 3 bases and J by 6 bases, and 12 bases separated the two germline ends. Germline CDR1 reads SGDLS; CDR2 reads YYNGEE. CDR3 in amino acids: CASSETDSPEAFF. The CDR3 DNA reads TGTGCCAGCAGCGAGACGGACAGCCCTGAAGCTTTCTTT. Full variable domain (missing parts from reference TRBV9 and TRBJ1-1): DSGVTQTPKHLITATGQRVTLRCSPRSGDLSVYWYQQSLDQGLQFLIQYYNGEERAKGNILERFSAQQFPDLHSELNLSSLELGDSALYFCASSETDSPEAFFGQGTRLTVV.

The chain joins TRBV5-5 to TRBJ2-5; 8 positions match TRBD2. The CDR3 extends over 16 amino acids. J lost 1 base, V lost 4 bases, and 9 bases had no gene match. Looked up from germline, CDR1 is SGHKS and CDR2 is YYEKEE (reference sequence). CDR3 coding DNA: TGTGCCAGCAGCAACCCGGGACTAGGAGCCCAAGAGACCCAGTACTTC. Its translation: CASSNPGLGAQETQYF.

The CDR3 DNA sequence: TGCGCCAGCAGCCAAGATTTGGGGCGGACAGATACGCAGTATTTT. Protein sequence: CASSQDLGRTDTQYF. The chain is built from TRBV4-3 and TRBJ2-3, with D possibly being TRBD1 (5 bases). Trimming stripped 0 bases from V and 3 bases from J, with 10 bases between. Germline CDR1 is LGHNA and CDR2 is YSLEER. This CDR3 comprises 15 residues.

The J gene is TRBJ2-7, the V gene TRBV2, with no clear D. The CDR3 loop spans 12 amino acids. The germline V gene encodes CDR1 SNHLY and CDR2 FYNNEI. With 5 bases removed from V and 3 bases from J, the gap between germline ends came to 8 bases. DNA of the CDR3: TGTGCCAGCAGTCCAGAAAACTACGAGCAGTACTTC. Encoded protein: CASSPENYEQYF.

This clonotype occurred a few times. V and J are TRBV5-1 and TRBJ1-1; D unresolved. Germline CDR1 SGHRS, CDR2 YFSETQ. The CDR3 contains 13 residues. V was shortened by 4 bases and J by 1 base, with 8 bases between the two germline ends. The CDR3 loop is CASSHRPNTEAFF. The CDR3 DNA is TGCGCCAGCAGCCACCGACCGAACACTGAAGCTTTCTTT.

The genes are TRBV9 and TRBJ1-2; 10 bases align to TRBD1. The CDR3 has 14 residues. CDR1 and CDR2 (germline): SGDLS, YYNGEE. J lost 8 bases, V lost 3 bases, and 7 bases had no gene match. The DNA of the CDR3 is TGTGCCAGCAGCGAAGGGACAGGGGCTTTGGGCTACACCTTC. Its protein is CASSEGTGALGYTF.

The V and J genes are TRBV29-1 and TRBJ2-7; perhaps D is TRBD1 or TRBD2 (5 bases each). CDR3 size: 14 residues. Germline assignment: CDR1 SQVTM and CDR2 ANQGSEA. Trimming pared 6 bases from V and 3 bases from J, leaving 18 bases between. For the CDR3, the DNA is TGCAGCGTAGGAACCGGGACGGATGTCTACGAGCAGTACTTC. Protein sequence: CSVGTGTDVYEQYF.

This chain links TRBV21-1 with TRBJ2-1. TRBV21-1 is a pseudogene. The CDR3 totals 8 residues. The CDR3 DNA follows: TGTGCCCTCATCGGGCAGTTCTTC. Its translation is CALIGQFF.

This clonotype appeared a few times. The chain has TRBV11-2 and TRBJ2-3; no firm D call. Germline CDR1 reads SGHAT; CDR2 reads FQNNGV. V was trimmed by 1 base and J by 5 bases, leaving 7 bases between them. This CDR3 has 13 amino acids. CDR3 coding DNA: TGTGCCAGCAGCTTAGCCCCCAGAGATACGCAGTATTTT. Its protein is CASSLAPRDTQYF. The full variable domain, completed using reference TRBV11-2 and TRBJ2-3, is EAGVAQSPRYKIIEKRQSVAFWCNPISGHATLYWYQQILGQGPKLLIQFQNNGVVDDSQLPKDRFSAERLKGVDSTLKIQPAKLEDSAVYLCASSLAPRDTQYFGPGTRLTVL.

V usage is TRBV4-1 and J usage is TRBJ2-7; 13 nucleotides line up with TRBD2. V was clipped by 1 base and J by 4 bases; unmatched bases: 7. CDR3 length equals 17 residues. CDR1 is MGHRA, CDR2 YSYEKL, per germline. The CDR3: CASSQADPGLAGYEQYF. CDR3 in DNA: TGCGCCAGCAGCCAAGCTGATCCGGGACTAGCGGGGTACGAGCAGTACTTC.

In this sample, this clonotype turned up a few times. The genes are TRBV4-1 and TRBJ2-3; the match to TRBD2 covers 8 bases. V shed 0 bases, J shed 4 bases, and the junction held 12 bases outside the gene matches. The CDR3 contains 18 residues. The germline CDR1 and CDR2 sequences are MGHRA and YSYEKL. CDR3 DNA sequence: TGCGCCAGCAGCCAAGAACAACCGGGACTAGAGGGGCCAGATACGCAGTATTTT. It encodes CASSQEQPGLEGPDTQYF.

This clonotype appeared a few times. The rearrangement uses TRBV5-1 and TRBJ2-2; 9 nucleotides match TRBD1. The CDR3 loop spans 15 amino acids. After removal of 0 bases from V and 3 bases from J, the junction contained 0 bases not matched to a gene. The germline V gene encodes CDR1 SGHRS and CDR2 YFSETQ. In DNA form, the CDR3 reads TGCGCCAGCAGCTTGGGGACAGGGGACACCGGGGAGCTGTTTTTT. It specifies CASSLGTGDTGELFF.

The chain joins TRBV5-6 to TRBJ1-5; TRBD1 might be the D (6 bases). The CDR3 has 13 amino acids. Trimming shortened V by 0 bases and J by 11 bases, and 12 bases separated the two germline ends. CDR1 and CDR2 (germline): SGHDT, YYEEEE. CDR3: CASSLGGGRAQHF. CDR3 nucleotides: TGTGCCAGCAGCTTGGGTGGGGGCCGAGCCCAGCATTTT. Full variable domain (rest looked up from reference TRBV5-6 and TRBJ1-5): DAGVTQSPTHLIKTRGQQVTLRCSPKSGHDTVSWYQQALGQGPQFIFQYYEEEERQRGNFPDRFSGHQFPNYSSELNVNALLLGDSALYLCASSLGGGRAQHFGDGTRLSIL.

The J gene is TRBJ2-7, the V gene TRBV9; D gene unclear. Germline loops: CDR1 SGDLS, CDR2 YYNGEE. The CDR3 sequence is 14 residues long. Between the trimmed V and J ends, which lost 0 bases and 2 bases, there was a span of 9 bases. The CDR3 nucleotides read TGTGCCAGCAGCGTAGAAGGCTTCACCTACGAGCAGTACTTC. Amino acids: CASSVEGFTYEQYF. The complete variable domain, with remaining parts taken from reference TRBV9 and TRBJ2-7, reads DSGVTQTPKHLITATGQRVTLRCSPRSGDLSVYWYQQSLDQGLQFLIQYYNGEERAKGNILERFSAQQFPDLHSELNLSSLELGDSALYFCASSVEGFTYEQYFGPGTRLTVT.

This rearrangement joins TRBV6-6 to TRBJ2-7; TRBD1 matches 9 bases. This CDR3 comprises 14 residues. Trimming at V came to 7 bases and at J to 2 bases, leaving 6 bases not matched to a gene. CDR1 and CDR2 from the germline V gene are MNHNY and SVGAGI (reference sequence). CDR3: CASNPGQGAYEQYF. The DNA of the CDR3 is TGTGCCAGCAATCCGGGACAGGGAGCCTACGAGCAGTACTTC.

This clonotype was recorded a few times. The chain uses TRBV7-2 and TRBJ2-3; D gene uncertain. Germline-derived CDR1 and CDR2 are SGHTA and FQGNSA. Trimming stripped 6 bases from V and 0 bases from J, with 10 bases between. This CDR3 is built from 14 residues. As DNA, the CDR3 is TGTGCCAGCAGTGTAGCTCCTAGCACAGATACGCAGTATTTT. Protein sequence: CASSVAPSTDTQYF. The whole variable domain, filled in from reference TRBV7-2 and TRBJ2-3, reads GAGVSQSPSNKVTEKGKDVELRCDPISGHTALYWYRQSLGQGLEFLIYFQGNSAPDKSGLPSDRFSAERTGGSVSTLTIQRTQQEDSAVYLCASSVAPSTDTQYFGPGTRLTVL.

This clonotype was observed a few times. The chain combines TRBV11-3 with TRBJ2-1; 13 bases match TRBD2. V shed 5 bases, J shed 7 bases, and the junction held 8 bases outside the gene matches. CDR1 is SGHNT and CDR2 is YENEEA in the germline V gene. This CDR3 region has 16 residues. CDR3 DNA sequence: TGTGCCAGCAGCCCACAACTAGCGGGAGGGTATAATGAGCAGTTCTTC. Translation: CASSPQLAGGYNEQFF.

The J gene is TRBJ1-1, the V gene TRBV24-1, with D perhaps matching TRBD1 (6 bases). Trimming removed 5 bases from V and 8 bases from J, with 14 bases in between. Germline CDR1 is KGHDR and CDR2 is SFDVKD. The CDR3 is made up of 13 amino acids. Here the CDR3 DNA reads TGTGCCACCAGTGGACACGCCGGGACAGAAGCTTTCTTT. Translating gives CATSGHAGTEAFF.

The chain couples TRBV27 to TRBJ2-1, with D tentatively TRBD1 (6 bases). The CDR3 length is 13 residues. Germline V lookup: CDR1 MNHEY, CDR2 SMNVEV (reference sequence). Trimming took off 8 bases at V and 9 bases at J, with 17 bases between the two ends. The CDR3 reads CASSFTRGSEQFF. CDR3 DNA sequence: TGTGCCAGCTCCTTTACCAGGGGTAGTGAGCAGTTCTTC.

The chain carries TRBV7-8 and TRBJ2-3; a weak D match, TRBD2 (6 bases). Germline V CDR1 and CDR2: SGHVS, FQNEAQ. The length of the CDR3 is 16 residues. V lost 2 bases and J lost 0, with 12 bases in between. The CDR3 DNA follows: TGTGCCAGCAGCTTATCTCTAGCGACTAGCACAGATACGCAGTATTTT. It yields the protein CASSLSLATSTDTQYF.

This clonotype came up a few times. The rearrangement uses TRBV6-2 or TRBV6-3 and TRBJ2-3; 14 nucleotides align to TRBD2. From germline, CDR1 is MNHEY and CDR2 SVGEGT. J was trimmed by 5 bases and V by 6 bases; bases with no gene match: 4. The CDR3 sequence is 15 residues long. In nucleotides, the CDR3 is TGTGCCAGCAGCTACGGACTAGCGGGAGGAGATACGCAGTATTTT. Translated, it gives CASSYGLAGGDTQYF.

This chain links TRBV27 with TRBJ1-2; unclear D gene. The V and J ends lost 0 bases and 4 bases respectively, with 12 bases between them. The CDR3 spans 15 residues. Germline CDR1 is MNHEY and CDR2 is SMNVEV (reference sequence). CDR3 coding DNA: TGTGCCAGCAGTTTATCCCAGGCAGGCGTCTATGGCTACACCTTC. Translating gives CASSLSQAGVYGYTF.

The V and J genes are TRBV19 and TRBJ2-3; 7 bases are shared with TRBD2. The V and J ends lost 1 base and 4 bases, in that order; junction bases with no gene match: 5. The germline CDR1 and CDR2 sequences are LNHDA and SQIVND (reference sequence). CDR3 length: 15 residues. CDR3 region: CASSIGERDSDTQYF. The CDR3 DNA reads TGTGCCAGTAGTATAGGCGAGCGGGACTCAGATACGCAGTATTTT.

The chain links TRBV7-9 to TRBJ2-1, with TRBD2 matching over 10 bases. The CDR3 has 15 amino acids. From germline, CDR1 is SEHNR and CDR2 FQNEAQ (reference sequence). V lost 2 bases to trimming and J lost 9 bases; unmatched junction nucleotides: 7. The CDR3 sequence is CASSLPAGGPGEQFF. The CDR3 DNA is TGTGCCAGCAGCTTACCAGCGGGAGGGCCCGGTGAGCAGTTCTTC.

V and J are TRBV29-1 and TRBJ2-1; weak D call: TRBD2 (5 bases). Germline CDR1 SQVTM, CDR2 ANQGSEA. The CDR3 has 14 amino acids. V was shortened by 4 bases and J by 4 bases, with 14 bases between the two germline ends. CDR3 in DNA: TGCAGCGTTGTGCCTTCGGGGAAATACAATGAGCAGTTCTTC. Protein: CSVVPSGKYNEQFF.

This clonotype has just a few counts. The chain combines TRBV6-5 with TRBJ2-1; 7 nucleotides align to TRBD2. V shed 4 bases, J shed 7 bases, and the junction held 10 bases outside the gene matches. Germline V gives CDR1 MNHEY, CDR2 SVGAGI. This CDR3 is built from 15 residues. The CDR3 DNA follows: TGTGCCAGCAGTTCAAGCGGGATCCCTGGTAATGAGCAGTTCTTC. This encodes CASSSSGIPGNEQFF.